This record looks at one T cell receptor (beta chain) sequence and its context. The antigen is not known. Collection of blood occurred at baseline, at cycle 4 day 1, and at cycle 7 day 1. The data were obtained in a study of OX40 agonist ivuxolimab in advanced cancers. Study-level points and caveats: The specificity for antigen of the expanded peripheral T cells was not determined.

Profiling relied on immunoSEQ multiplex PCR, and the TCRdb table lists in-frame clones only, not all of them. The sample holds tens of thousands of clones; about 88% are singletons and the top ten take 3%. The CDR3 totals 14 residues. The V gene's germline CDR1 is GTSNPN and CDR2 SVGIG (reference sequence). With V trimmed by 3 bases and J by 5 bases, 2 bases remained unmatched. The rearrangement uses TRBV30 and TRBJ2-2; 11 nucleotides match TRBD1. This receptor was obtained from an adult with an advanced solid tumor such as melanoma, head and neck, liver or kidney cancer. Sequenced material: CD4+ or CD8+ T cells sorted from blood, taken in a trial of the OX40 agonist ivuxolimab. The CDR3 bases are TGTGCCTGGAGGGACAGGGGGCGAACCGGGGAGCTGTTTTTT. Residues: CAWRDRGRTGELFF.